This T cell receptor beta chain was observed in a study of Graves' ophthalmopathy and Graves' hyperthyroidism (dated 2018 in TCRdb). Notes on the research overall: Peripheral blood was collected before any treatment was given, at the time of initial diagnosis. The study used signatures of the TCR beta repertoire to tell Graves' ophthalmopathy apart from Graves' hyperthyroidism and to predict which patients would progress to ophthalmopathy. In total, approximately 130 blood samples were TCR-sequenced: some 40 ophthalmopathy, under 85 hyperthyroidism and 17 hyperthyroidism-to-ophthalmopathy patients. To explore V-J signatures that distinguish ophthalmopathy from hyperthyroidism, a discovery set of about 99 patients was enrolled, made up of around 44 with ophthalmopathy and around 57 with stable hyperthyroidism. For independent validation, a separate cohort was made up of 18 hyperthyroidism patients plus 17 patients who later progressed from hyperthyroidism to ophthalmopathy. T-cell repertoires of thyroid tissue and blood were compared in more than 5 hyperthyroidism patients. Following sample collection, hyperthyroidism patients were given methimazole at a starting dose of 30 mg daily, and ophthalmopathy patients were given high-dose intravenous methylprednisolone. The roughly 94 discovery patients were randomly divided into training and test sets at a 7:3 ratio. Beyond this particular receptor, the publication reports: In validation, the model predicted ophthalmopathy progression with 70.59% sensitivity and roughly 72% specificity; some twelve predicted patients were CT-confirmed with GO in a median of about 7.1 months. In cross-validation, the 13-signature model distinguished ophthalmopathy from stable hyperthyroidism with 85% to 90% sensitivity and around 82% specificity, and in the test set the corresponding values were approximately 79% and 70%. No statistical method was used to predetermine the sample size, and group allocation was not hidden from the investigators. Most expanded thyroid clonotypes with frequency above 0.001 were also detected in blood, suggesting blood repertoires may reflect the thyroid immune response.

This clonotype was recorded at least ten times. Its antigen target is currently unknown. No much larger clone exists at a distance of one base, and base qualities are not known. Trimming leaves V shorter by 6 bases and J shorter by 1 base, with the junction holding 18 bases beyond the gene matches. CDR1 MNHEY and CDR2 SVGAGI are derived from the germline V gene. The CDR3, from cysteine to phenylalanine, totals 20 residues. Of the read, only the CDR3 DNA is kept; its 60 bases are in frame from base 1. Stable hyperthyroidism was defined as no progression to ophthalmopathy within 18 months of follow-up. Hyperthyroidism patients were newly diagnosed, were aged 18 to 65 years, and had a disease duration under 2 months. Patients with other autoimmune diseases, uncontrolled infections, pregnancy or lactation were excluded from the study. Clinical symptoms, serum thyroxine, TRAb, thyroid ultrasound and orbital computed tomography were used for diagnosis. PBMCs were isolated from about 9.2 ml of fresh peripheral blood by Ficoll-Paque density gradient centrifugation. Total RNA was extracted with Trizol reagent and quality-checked on an Agilent 2100 Bioanalyzer.

For repertoire sequencing, TCR beta CDR3 regions were amplified from RNA transcripts. A first-round RT-PCR used HTBI primers with the Qiagen OneStep RT-PCR kit, followed by a second-round multiplex PCR, size selection and purification. Sequencing of the libraries was carried out on an Illumina HiSeq2000 in paired-end mode with 100 bp reads. Per the authors' processing: SOAPnuke was used for read processing, and reads with adapters, uncalled bases, a mean Phred below 15, or no exact constant-primer or identifier match were discarded. High-quality paired reads were merged with COPE v1.2.5. Each unique nucleotide sequence was defined as a clonotype, and clonotypes were aligned to IMGT TRB V, D and J references with MiTCR v1.1. The analysis was limited to V-J combinations with a frequency above 0.0001, which together covered around 99% of the repertoires. For each V-J combination, a TCR clonal expansion and chaos score was defined as F50 clonal expansion divided by the chaos observed in the TCRdist matrix. Welch's t-statistics and random forest were used to reduce features to some 13 V-J combinations, which were fed into a naive Bayes classifier. The Morisita-Horn index was used to measure how similar the thyroid and blood repertoires were. The public reads were quality trimmed at Q25 with fastp and then assembled into clones with MiXCR by TCRdb, keeping productive beta chains. Each CDR3 protein gets just one entry, which takes the most common genes and DNA from the rows behind it. TCRdb assigned the V and J calls; the authors' analysis was not used. The sample table lists a few hundred thousand distinct CDR3 sequences, under 25% of them with a count of one. The leading ten clones occupy approximately 3.2% of the sample.

Here the chain combines TRBV6-5 and TRBJ1-3, and TRBD1 matches 10 of the central bases. The TCR originated in a young woman with stable Graves' hyperthyroidism. Donor details come from another sample of the same person, matched by shared clones. The specimen was peripheral blood. The DNA sequence reads TGTGCCAGCAGATCCACGTTCATCCCCGGGACAGGGGAATCTGGAAACACCATATATTTT. Its translation is CASRSTFIPGTGESGNTIYF.